The next 31 T cell receptor beta chains were all read from a single sample in a study of PD-L1 blockade in urothelial cancer. Documented time point: pretreatment peripheral blood. TCRdb keeps only in-frame clones here, not all; method: immunoSEQ multiplex PCR. The repertoire holds 95,000 or so clones, with around nine tenths as singletons. Material: PBMCs, obtained around atezolizumab (anti-PD-L1) treatment. These receptors all stem from a man aged 55-75 years with urothelial cancer.

This clone was recorded a few times. V usage is TRBV27 and J usage is TRBJ1-4, with a weak D call TRBD1 (6 bases). Germline loops: CDR1 MNHEY, CDR2 SMNVEV (reference sequence). V lost 6 bases, J lost 7 bases, and 12 bases lay in between. There are 13 residues in the CDR3. As DNA, the CDR3 is TGTGCCAGCAGGGCACAGGGTCGTGAAAAACTGTTTTTT. Protein: CASRAQGREKLFF.

The V call is TRBV19, the J call TRBJ2-7; 10 bases are shared with TRBD2. The CDR3 is 15 residues long. V dropped 5 bases and J dropped 2; count of bases not matched to a gene: 6. Germline loops: CDR1 LNHDA, CDR2 SQIVND (reference sequence). DNA of the CDR3: TGTGCCAGTAGTTCGCTAGCGGGAGTCCCCTACGAGCAGTACTTC. Residues: CASSSLAGVPYEQYF.

The chain employs TRBV7-3 and TRBJ1-2, with 7 positions matching TRBD1. V was clipped by 5 bases and J by 8 bases; unmatched bases: 8. The CDR3 extends over 13 amino acids. The germline gives CDR1 SGHTA, CDR2 FQGTGA. CDR3 in DNA: TGTGCCAGCAGCGTAGACAGGGCTCGGGGCTACACCTTC. Translation gives CASSVDRARGYTF.

The chain carries TRBV18 and TRBJ2-7, with 9 bases aligning to TRBD1. This CDR3 has 15 residues. Germline assignment: CDR1 KGHSH and CDR2 LQKENI. The ends lost 6 bases at V and 3 bases at J; junction bases unmatched: 9. The CDR3 region is CASSKEQGARYEQYF. The CDR3 nucleotides are TGTGCCAGCTCGAAAGAACAGGGGGCGCGCTACGAGCAGTACTTC.

V gene TRBV10-3 combines with J gene TRBJ2-7, with D maybe TRBD1 (7 bases). Looked up from germline, CDR1 is ENHRY and CDR2 is SYGVKD. The V gene lost 3 bases and the J gene lost 1 base, with 13 bases spanning the gap. The CDR3 contains 15 residues. The CDR3 DNA is TGTGCCATCAGTGAAGGTCCAGGGGGGTCCTACGAGCAGTACTTC. Residues: CAISEGPGGSYEQYF.

This sequence joins TRBV5-1 and TRBJ2-7; TRBD1 matches at 8 bases. The CDR3 has 12 residues. In germline, CDR1 is SGHRS, CDR2 YFSETQ. The trim removed 4 bases at V and 6 bases at J, leaving 3 bases unmatched. The CDR3: CASSTTGGEQYF. The CDR3 region has the DNA TGCGCCAGCAGCACCACAGGGGGCGAGCAGTACTTC.

The CDR3 nucleotides are TGCGCCAGCAGCGAGGGAGGGACTGAAGCTTTCTTT. Its protein product is CASSEGGTEAFF. The chain carries TRBV4-1 and TRBJ1-1; D gene uncertain. The V end was cut by 5 bases, the J end by 5 bases, with 9 bases between. CDR1 is MGHRA and CDR2 is YSYEKL in the germline V gene. The CDR3 has 12 amino acids.

This clone was seen once. The genes are TRBV11-1 and TRBJ1-2, with D tentatively TRBD1 (6 bases). CDR1 and CDR2 (germline): SGHAT, FQDESV (reference sequence). The CDR3 is 15 residues long. V shed 0 bases and J shed 6 bases, with 14 bases lying between them. DNA of the CDR3: TGTGCCAGCAGCTTAGCACGGGGGGCGAGTGATGGCTACACCTTC. As protein: CASSLARGASDGYTF. The full variable domain, rest sourced from reference TRBV11-1 and TRBJ1-2, is EAEVAQSPRYKITEKSQAVAFWCDPISGHATLYWYRQILGQGPELLVQFQDESVVDDSQLPKDRFSAERLKGVDSTLKIQPAELGDSAMYLCASSLARGASDGYTFGSGTRLTVV.

This clone was counted a single time. This chain connects TRBV19 to TRBJ2-1; 7 positions match TRBD2. V trimming: 3 bases; J trimming: 6 bases; junction bases outside the gene matches: 8. Looked up from germline, CDR1 is LNHDA and CDR2 is SQIVND (reference sequence). The CDR3 spans 15 residues. The CDR3 spells CASSIMLAVSNEQFF. The DNA for the CDR3 is TGTGCCAGTAGTATTATGCTAGCGGTCAGCAATGAGCAGTTCTTC. The variable domain in full, with the rest retrieved from reference TRBV19 and TRBJ2-1, is DGGITQSPKYLFRKEGQNVTLSCEQNLNHDAMYWYRQDPGQGLRLIYYSQIVNDFQKGDIAEGYSVSREKKESFPLTVTSAQKNPTAFYLCASSIMLAVSNEQFFGPGTRLTVL.

This chain links TRBV4-1 with TRBJ2-5; tentatively, D is TRBD1 (6 bases). The V end was cut by 4 bases, the J end by 1 base, with 7 bases between. Germline assignment: CDR1 MGHRA and CDR2 YSYEKL. The CDR3 runs 13 residues. In DNA, the CDR3 is TGCGCCAGCAGCCTACAGGGCCAAGAGACCCAGTACTTC. Translated, it gives CASSLQGQETQYF.

The V gene is TRBV5-6, the J gene TRBJ2-5; D not resolved. The CDR3 sequence is 16 residues long. The V gene lost 0 bases and the J gene lost 1 base, with 13 bases spanning the gap. Per germline, CDR1 SGHDT and CDR2 YYEEEE. CDR3 amino acids: CASSLAEQTRQETQYF. CDR3 DNA sequence: TGTGCCAGCAGCTTGGCGGAGCAGACTCGCCAAGAGACCCAGTACTTC.

The V gene is TRBV2, the J gene TRBJ1-2, with TRBD1 matching over 10 bases. The germline CDR1 and CDR2 sequences are SNHLY and FYNNEI. This CDR3 is 14 amino acids long. Trimming removed 9 bases from V and 5 bases from J; junction bases left unmatched: 9. The CDR3 is CARRAGQGGYGYTF. For the CDR3, the DNA is TGTGCCAGACGCGCCGGACAGGGGGGATATGGCTACACCTTC.

The V and J genes are TRBV2 and TRBJ1-2, with D tentatively TRBD1 (6 bases). The CDR3 covers 13 residues. V lost 6 bases, J lost 7 bases, and 15 bases lay in between. Germline loops: CDR1 SNHLY, CDR2 FYNNEI. CDR3 region: CASRITEQGGYTF. CDR3 coding DNA: TGTGCCAGCAGAATCACGGAACAGGGTGGCTACACCTTC.

CDR3 bases: TGTGCCAGCAGTTCCGCGGCGGGTCAGTATGGCTACACCTTC. Translating gives CASSSAAGQYGYTF. The V and J genes are TRBV28 and TRBJ1-2; D gene ambiguous. The germline V gene encodes CDR1 MDHEN and CDR2 SYDVKM. The CDR3 length is 14 residues. With 4 bases removed from V and 5 bases from J, the gap between germline ends came to 14 bases.

This chain links TRBV7-9 with TRBJ2-7; 10 bases match TRBD1. Unmatched junction bases numbered 10, after V lost 6 bases and J lost 5 bases. The CDR3 is 15 residues long. In germline, CDR1 is SEHNR, CDR2 FQNEAQ (reference sequence). The CDR3 DNA follows: TGTGCCAGCAGTCCCCGAGGGACAGGGGAAAACGAGCAGTACTTC. Its protein product is CASSPRGTGENEQYF.

CDR3 residues: CAISEYPTSTDTQYF. DNA for the CDR3: TGTGCCATCAGTGAGTACCCGACTAGCACAGATACGCAGTATTTT. This rearrangement joins TRBV10-3 to TRBJ2-3; D is uncertain. The CDR3 sequence is 15 residues long. V was cut by 1 base and J by 0 bases, with 8 bases left in between. The germline V gene encodes CDR1 ENHRY and CDR2 SYGVKD.

V is TRBV10-3 and J is TRBJ2-1; 11 nucleotides line up with TRBD2. The CDR3 extends over 15 amino acids. J was trimmed by 6 bases and V by 7 bases; bases with no gene match: 8. Germline V gives CDR1 ENHRY, CDR2 SYGVKD. CDR3 DNA sequence: TGTGCCATCACCAAACTAGCGGGAGTGAGCAATGAGCAGTTCTTC. Translation gives CAITKLAGVSNEQFF.

CDR3 region: CASSLGQFYGYTF. CDR3 nucleotide sequence: TGTGCCAGCAGCTTAGGGCAGTTCTATGGCTACACCTTC. The chain has TRBV7-2 and TRBJ1-2; D gene uncertain. This CDR3 is built from 13 residues. The germline V gene encodes CDR1 SGHTA and CDR2 FQGNSA. The V end lost 1 base, the J end lost 4 bases, and 7 bases lay between the germline ends.

The rearrangement joins TRBV10-3 to TRBJ1-1; TRBD1 matches at 11 bases. The CDR3 spans 13 residues. Looked up from germline, CDR1 is ENHRY and CDR2 is SYGVKD. Unmatched junction bases numbered 4, after V lost 6 bases and J lost 7 bases. The CDR3 DNA sequence: TGTGCCATCAGCGGACAGGGGGCGCTTGAAGCTTTCTTT. It is translated as CAISGQGALEAFF.

The chain joins TRBV9 to TRBJ1-1; TRBD1 might be the D (5 bases). The germline V and J ends were trimmed by 3 bases and 5 bases, with 20 bases remaining between them. Germline values: CDR1 SGDLS, CDR2 YYNGEE. The CDR3 has 16 residues. CDR3 loop: CASSAAAVGVRTEAFF. The CDR3 DNA reads TGTGCCAGCAGCGCCGCGGCCGTAGGGGTAAGGACTGAAGCTTTCTTT.

This sequence joins TRBV6-7 and TRBJ1-5; no firm D call. TRBV6-7 is an ORF for which the function is uncertain. CDR3 size: 14 residues. V lost 0 bases and J 3 bases, leaving 6 bases between the germline ends. The CDR3: CASSYSTVNQPQHF. As DNA, the CDR3 is TGTGCCAGCAGTTACTCAACAGTCAATCAGCCCCAGCATTTT.

The chain employs TRBV6-6 and TRBJ2-1; 8 bases are shared with TRBD2. Germline CDR1 and CDR2: MNHNY and SVGAGI (reference sequence). The CDR3 contains 15 residues. The J segment lost 4 bases and the V segment lost 4 bases, leaving 6 bases of the junction unmatched. The CDR3 region is CASSLRREGYNEQFF. The CDR3 region has the DNA TGTGCCAGCAGTTTACGACGGGAGGGTTACAATGAGCAGTTCTTC.

This clone appeared a single time. The gene calls are TRBV19 and TRBJ2-5; 7 bases align to TRBD2. The CDR3 runs to 14 residues. The trim removed 8 bases at V and 3 bases at J, leaving 9 bases unmatched. Germline CDR1 LNHDA, CDR2 SQIVND (reference sequence). The CDR3 nucleotides read TGTGCCAGTGGGGCCAGCGGGACCGAAGAGACCCAGTACTTC. Its protein product is CASGASGTEETQYF.

This chain joins TRBV9 and TRBJ2-3; TRBD2 is a possible D gene (6 bases). The V gene lost 4 bases and the J gene lost 2 bases, with 17 bases spanning the gap. There are 16 residues in the CDR3. Germline V lookup: CDR1 SGDLS, CDR2 YYNGEE. The CDR3 reads CASSSPPGGYTDTQYF. CDR3 coding DNA: TGTGCCAGCAGCTCCCCCCCCGGAGGGTACACAGATACGCAGTATTTT.

V gene TRBV7-2 combines with J gene TRBJ1-3; no firm D call. The germline V and J ends were trimmed by 4 bases and 4 bases, with 8 bases remaining between them. The CDR3 is 13 amino acids. Germline lookup yields CDR1 SGHTA and CDR2 FQGNSA. The CDR3 loop reads CASSSRPGNTIYF. In DNA, the CDR3 is TGTGCCAGCAGCTCCCGTCCCGGAAACACCATATATTTT.

This rearrangement joins TRBV28 to TRBJ2-1; 10 nucleotides match TRBD1. The V and J ends lost 8 bases and 8 bases, in that order; junction bases with no gene match: 3. From germline, CDR1 is MDHEN and CDR2 SYDVKM. There are 12 residues in the CDR3. The CDR3 spells CASRTGGYEQFF. CDR3 bases: TGTGCCAGCCGGACAGGGGGTTATGAGCAGTTCTTC.

The chain links TRBV5-1 to TRBJ2-5, with 7 bases identical to TRBD2. Germline assignment: CDR1 SGHRS and CDR2 YFSETQ. This CDR3 has 14 amino acids. V gave up 0 bases and J gave up 2 bases; unmatched junction bases: 1. DNA for the CDR3: TGCGCCAGCAGCTTGGCTAGCGGTCAAGAGACCCAGTACTTC. This codes for CASSLASGQETQYF.

The rearrangement links TRBV7-6 to TRBJ2-1; no reliable D call. Trimming cost V 1 base and J 8 bases, with 6 bases left between them. CDR3 length: 12 residues. Germline CDR1 SGHVS, CDR2 FNYEAQ. CDR3 coding DNA: TGTGCCAGCAGCTTAGTAGAGGATGAGCAGTTCTTC. Translation: CASSLVEDEQFF. Full variable domain (remainder filled in from reference TRBV7-6 and TRBJ2-1): GAGVSQSPRYKVTKRGQDVALRCDPISGHVSLYWYRQALGQGPEFLTYFNYEAQQDKSGLPNDRFSAERPEGSISTLTIQRTEQRDSAMYRCASSLVEDEQFFGPGTRLTVL.

V gene TRBV5-4 combines with J gene TRBJ2-3; D not certain. Trimming pared 1 base from V and 2 bases from J, leaving 11 bases between. The CDR3 extends over 15 amino acids. Germline CDR1 is SGHNT and CDR2 is YYREEE (reference sequence). As DNA, the CDR3 is TGTGCCAGCAGCTTGTCTCCCCCCCCCACAGATACGCAGTATTTT. This sequence encodes CASSLSPPPTDTQYF.

The chain employs TRBV6-6 and TRBJ1-1; TRBD1 agrees at 7 bases. Trimming removed 6 bases from V and 12 bases from J; junction bases left unmatched: 10. Germline V gives CDR1 MNHNY, CDR2 SVGAGI (reference sequence). CDR3 length equals 12 residues. CDR3 in amino acids: CASSPDRSIPFF. In DNA, the CDR3 is TGTGCCAGCAGCCCGGACAGGTCAATCCCTTTCTTT.

This rearrangement joins TRBV6-1 to TRBJ2-1, with D perhaps TRBD2 (6 bases). Looked up from germline, CDR1 is MNHNS and CDR2 is SASEGT. The V end lost 6 bases, the J end lost 9 bases, and 18 bases lay between the germline ends. The CDR3 consists of 14 residues. CDR3 nucleotide sequence: TGTGCCAGCAGCGATCACTGGAGGGGACCTGAGCAGTTCTTC. Its translation is CASSDHWRGPEQFF.